This T cell receptor beta chain was sequenced during a study of blood T cell repertoires in COVID-19. Study-wide background: From T cells, B-cell-depleted T cells, or PBMCs came the material, which was cDNA or gDNA.

Authors' processing steps: Amplification of reference gene primers provided the estimated nucleated cell counts. Generated by immunoSEQ multiplex PCR, the TCRdb table keeps only in-frame clones and is missing some. V and J calls and clone size are those listed in that table; D and trimming were worked out from the DNA. Among approximately 31,000 clones listed, 90% were seen once. J lost 3 bases, V lost 1 base, and 10 bases had no gene match. CDR1 is LGHDT, CDR2 YNNKEL, per germline (reference sequence). This CDR3 has 18 residues. The sample was peripheral blood. This receptor was identified in a human donor in a cohort sampled during active COVID-19. This chain uses TRBV3-1 (or the pseudogene TRBV3-2) with TRBJ2-5; 11 bases are shared with TRBD2. In nucleotides, the CDR3 is TGTGCCAGCAGCCAAGCCCGACTAGCGGGAATCGATAAAGAGACCCAGTACTTC. The encoded protein is CASSQARLAGIDKETQYF.